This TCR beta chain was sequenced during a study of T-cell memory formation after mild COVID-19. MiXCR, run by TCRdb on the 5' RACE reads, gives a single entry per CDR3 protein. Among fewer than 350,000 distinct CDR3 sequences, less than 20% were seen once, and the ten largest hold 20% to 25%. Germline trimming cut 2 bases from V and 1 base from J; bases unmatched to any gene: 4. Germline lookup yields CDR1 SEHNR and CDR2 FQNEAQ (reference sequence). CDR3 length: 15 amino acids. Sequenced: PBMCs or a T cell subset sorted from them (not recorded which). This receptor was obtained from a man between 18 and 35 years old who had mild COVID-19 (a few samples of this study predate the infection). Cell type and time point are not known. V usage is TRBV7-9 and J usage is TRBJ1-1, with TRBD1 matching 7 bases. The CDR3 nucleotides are TGTGCCAGCAGCTTAACCGACAGGGCGAACACTGAAGCTTTCTTT. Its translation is CASSLTDRANTEAFF.